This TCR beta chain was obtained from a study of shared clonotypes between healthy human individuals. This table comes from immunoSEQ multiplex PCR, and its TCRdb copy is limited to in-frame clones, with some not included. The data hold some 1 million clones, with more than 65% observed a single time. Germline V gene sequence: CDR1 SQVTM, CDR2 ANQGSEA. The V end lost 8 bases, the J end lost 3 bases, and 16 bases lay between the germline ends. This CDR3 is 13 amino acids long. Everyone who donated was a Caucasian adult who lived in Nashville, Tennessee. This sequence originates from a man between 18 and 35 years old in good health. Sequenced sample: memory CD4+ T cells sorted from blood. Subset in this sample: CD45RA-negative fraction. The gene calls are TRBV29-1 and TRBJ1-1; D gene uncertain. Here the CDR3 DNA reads TGCAGCCACCTTCGGACGGCGGACACTGAAGCTTTCTTT. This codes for CSHLRTADTEAFF.